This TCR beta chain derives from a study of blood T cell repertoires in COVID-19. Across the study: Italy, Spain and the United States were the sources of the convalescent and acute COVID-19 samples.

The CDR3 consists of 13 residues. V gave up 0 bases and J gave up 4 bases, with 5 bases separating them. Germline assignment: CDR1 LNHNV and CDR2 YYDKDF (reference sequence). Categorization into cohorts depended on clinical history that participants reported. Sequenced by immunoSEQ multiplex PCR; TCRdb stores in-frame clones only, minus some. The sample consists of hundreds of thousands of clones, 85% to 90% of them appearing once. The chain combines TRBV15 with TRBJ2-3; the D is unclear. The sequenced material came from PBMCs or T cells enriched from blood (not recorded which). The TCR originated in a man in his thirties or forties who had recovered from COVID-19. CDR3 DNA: TGTGCCACCAGCAGAGATCCTTCAGATACGCAGTATTTT. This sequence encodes CATSRDPSDTQYF.